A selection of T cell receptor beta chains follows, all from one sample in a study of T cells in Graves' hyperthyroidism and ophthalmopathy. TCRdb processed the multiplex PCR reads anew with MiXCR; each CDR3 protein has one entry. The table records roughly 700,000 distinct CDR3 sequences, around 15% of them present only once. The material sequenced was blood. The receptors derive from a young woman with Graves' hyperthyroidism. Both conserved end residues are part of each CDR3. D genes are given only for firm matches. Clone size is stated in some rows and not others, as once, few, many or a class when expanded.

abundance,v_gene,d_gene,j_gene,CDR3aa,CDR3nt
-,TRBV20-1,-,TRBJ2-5,CSALSGGETQYF,TGCAGTGCTCTCAGTGGGGGGGAGACCCAGTACTTC
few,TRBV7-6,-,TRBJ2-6,CASSPGTPTGGGANVLTF,TGTGCCAGCAGCCCAGGGACACCCACAGGTGGTGGGGCCAACGTCCTGACTTTC
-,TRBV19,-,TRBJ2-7,CASSTAGTSTYEQYF,TGTGCCAGTAGTACCGCCGGGACTTCGACCTACGAGCAGTACTTC
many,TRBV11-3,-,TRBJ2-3,CASSAARSPTDTQYF,TGTGCCAGCAGCGCCGCAAGGTCCCCCACAGATACGCAGTATTTT
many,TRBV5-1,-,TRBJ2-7,CASSLRPNRDNEQYF,TGCGCCAGCAGCTTGCGACCCAACAGGGATAACGAGCAGTACTTC
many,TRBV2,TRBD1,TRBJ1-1,CASKDRGLNTEAFF,TGTGCCAGCAAGGACAGGGGGCTGAACACTGAAGCTTTCTTT
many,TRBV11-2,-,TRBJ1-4,CASSRGGVTNEKLFF,TGTGCCAGCAGCCGGGGGGGAGTAACTAATGAAAAACTGTTTTTT
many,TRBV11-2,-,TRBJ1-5,CASSLGQASNQPQHF,TGTGCCAGCAGCTTAGGGCAGGCCTCTAATCAGCCCCAGCATTTT
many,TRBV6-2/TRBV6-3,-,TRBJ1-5,CASSYFQGQPQHF,TGTGCCAGCAGTTACTTTCAGGGACAGCCCCAGCATTTT
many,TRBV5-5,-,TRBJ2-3,CASSLLGGGTDTQYF,TGTGCCAGCAGCTTGCTCGGCGGGGGCACAGATACGCAGTATTTT
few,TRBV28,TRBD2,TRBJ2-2,CASSFTVAGTGELFF,TGTGCCAGCAGTTTCACTGTAGCGGGCACCGGGGAGCTGTTTTTT
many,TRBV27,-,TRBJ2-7,CASSPTLDTYEQYF,TGTGCCAGCAGTCCAACCCTAGACACCTACGAGCAGTACTTC
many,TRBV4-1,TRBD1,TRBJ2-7,CASSETGQVNSYEQYF,TGCGCCAGCAGCGAGACCGGACAGGTTAACTCCTACGAGCAGTACTTC
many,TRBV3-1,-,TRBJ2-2,CASRSGISLAGELFF,TGTGCCAGCAGGTCAGGAATTTCCCTCGCCGGGGAGCTGTTTTTT
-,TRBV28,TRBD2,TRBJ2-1,CASSSGLAGVYNEQFF,TGTGCCAGCAGCTCAGGACTAGCGGGAGTTTACAATGAGCAGTTCTTC
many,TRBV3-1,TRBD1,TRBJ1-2,CASSHPGGSDGYTF,TGTGCCAGCAGCCACCCAGGGGGTAGTGATGGCTACACCTTC
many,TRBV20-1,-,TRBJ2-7,CSASRGTTNYEQYF,TGCAGTGCTAGCCGCGGGACCACCAACTACGAGCAGTACTTC
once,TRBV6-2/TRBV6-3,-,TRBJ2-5,CASSYSNRAQYF,TGTGCCAGCAGTTACTCGAACCGTGCCCAGTACTTC
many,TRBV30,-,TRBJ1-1,CAWRYHHTEAFF,TGTGCCTGGAGGTACCACCACACTGAAGCTTTCTTT
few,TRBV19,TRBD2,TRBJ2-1,CASSRGLAGGFEQFF,TGTGCCAGTAGTCGCGGACTAGCGGGAGGCTTTGAGCAGTTCTTC
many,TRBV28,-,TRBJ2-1,CASRRHSSYNEQFF,TGTGCCAGCAGACGCCACAGCTCCTACAATGAGCAGTTCTTC
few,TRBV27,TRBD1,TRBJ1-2,CASSIGTGNLYGYTF,TGTGCCAGCAGTATCGGGACAGGGAACCTCTATGGCTACACCTTC
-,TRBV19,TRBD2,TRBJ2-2,CASSIGSGGTNTGELFF,TGTGCCAGTAGTATAGGTAGCGGGGGCACTAACACCGGGGAGCTGTTTTTT
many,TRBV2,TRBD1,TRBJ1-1,CASRTGRMNTEAFF,TGTGCCAGTCGGACAGGGAGAATGAACACTGAAGCTTTCTTT
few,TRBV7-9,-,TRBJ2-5,CASSLEGGVNQETQYF,TGTGCCAGCAGCCTAGAGGGGGGCGTCAACCAAGAGACCCAGTACTTC
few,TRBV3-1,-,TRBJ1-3,CASSQAWGGSSGNTIYF,TGTGCCAGCAGCCAAGCATGGGGGGGCAGCTCTGGAAACACCATATATTTT
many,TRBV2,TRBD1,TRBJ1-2,CASSEAGGTGLIGYTF,TGTGCCAGCAGTGAAGCTGGTGGGACAGGGTTGATTGGCTACACCTTC
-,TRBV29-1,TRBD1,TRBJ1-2,CSVGQGAPGGYTF,TGCAGCGTTGGACAGGGGGCGCCGGGGGGCTACACCTTC
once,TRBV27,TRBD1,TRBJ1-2,CASSPTGGPLYGYTF,TGTGCCAGCAGCCCTACAGGGGGACCTCTCTATGGCTACACCTTC
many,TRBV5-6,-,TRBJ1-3,CASSLRRVAGNTIYF,TGTGCCAGCAGCTTGCGGAGGGTGGCTGGAAACACCATATATTTT
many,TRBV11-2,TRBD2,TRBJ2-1,CASSLGGLAGAGSDEQFF,TGTGCCAGCAGCTTAGGGGGCCTCGCGGGAGCCGGCTCGGATGAGCAGTTCTTC
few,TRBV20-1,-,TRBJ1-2,CSAKAPYGYTF,TGCAGTGCTAAAGCCCCCTATGGCTACACCTTC
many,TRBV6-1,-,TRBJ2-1,CASSGPGTFTYNEQFF,TGTGCCAGCAGTGGCCCCGGGACTTTCACCTACAATGAGCAGTTCTTC
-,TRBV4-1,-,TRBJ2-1,CASSQDIRRAGDSSSPRYNEQFF,TGCGCCAGCAGCCAAGATATCAGGCGGGCGGGGGACAGTTCCTCCCCCCGGTACAATGAGCAGTTCTTC
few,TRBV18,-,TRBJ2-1,CAGSPGDEQFF,TGTGCCGGCTCACCGGGTGATGAGCAGTTCTTC
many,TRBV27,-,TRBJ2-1,CASSKLTSSNEQFF,TGTGCCAGCAGTAAACTTACTAGTTCAAATGAGCAGTTCTTC
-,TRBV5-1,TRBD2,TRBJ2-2,CASRSGTSGLYTGELFF,TGCGCCAGCCGCTCCGGGACTAGCGGGCTATACACCGGGGAGCTGTTTTTT
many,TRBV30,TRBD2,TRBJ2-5,CAWRSGGTPPQYF,TGTGCCTGGAGGTCGGGGGGGACACCTCCCCAGTACTTC
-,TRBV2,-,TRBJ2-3,CASSDLRGPDTQYF,TGTGCCAGCAGTGACCTTCGGGGGCCGGATACGCAGTATTTT
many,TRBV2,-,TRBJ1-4,CASKTGTIGEKLFF,TGTGCCAGCAAGACCGGGACAATTGGGGAAAAACTGTTTTTT
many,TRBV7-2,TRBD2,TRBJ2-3,CATGTSGPDPQYF,TGTGCCACTGGGACTAGCGGGCCTGATCCGCAGTATTTT
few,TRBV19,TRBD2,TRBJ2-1,CATTRTSASSYNEQFF,TGTGCCACCACCCGGACTAGCGCGAGCTCCTACAATGAGCAGTTCTTC
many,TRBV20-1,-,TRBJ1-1,CSAKPDPHTEAFF,TGCAGTGCTAAACCTGATCCCCACACTGAAGCTTTCTTT
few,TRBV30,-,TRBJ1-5,CAWSVLQGNQPQHF,TGTGCCTGGAGTGTTTTGCAGGGAAATCAGCCCCAGCATTTT
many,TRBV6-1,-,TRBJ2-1,CASSSLGGKSEQFF,TGTGCCAGCAGTTCCCTCGGCGGGAAGTCTGAGCAGTTCTTC
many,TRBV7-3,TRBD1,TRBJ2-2,CASSPGTGATGELFF,TGTGCCAGCAGCCCCGGGACAGGGGCCACCGGGGAGCTGTTTTTT